What follows are 5 T cell receptor beta chains derived from one specimen sequenced in a study of T cell changes during pregnancy in multiple sclerosis. Only in-frame clones appear in the TCRdb table, and some are missing; sequencing was by immunoSEQ multiplex PCR. The table lists under 130,000 clones, about nine tenths of them singletons. Sample: peripheral blood, taken after pregnancy. The source is a female donor with multiple sclerosis, enrolled in a pregnancy study.

The rearrangement joins TRBV14 to TRBJ2-1; no clear D. The CDR3 loop spans 15 amino acids. The V end was cut by 3 bases, the J end by 1 base, with 10 bases between. CDR1 is SGHDN, CDR2 FVKESK, per germline. CDR3 sequence reads: CASSQYGWSYNEQFF. As DNA, the CDR3 is TGTGCCAGCAGCCAGTACGGGTGGTCCTACAATGAGCAGTTCTTC.

The chain recombines TRBV4-1 with TRBJ2-7; the match to TRBD2 covers 11 bases. This CDR3 has 16 residues. V was clipped by 4 bases and J by 1 base; unmatched bases: 6. Germline CDR1 reads MGHRA; CDR2 reads YSYEKL. The CDR3 reads CASSPEGLAASYEQYF. The CDR3 DNA reads as TGCGCCAGCAGCCCAGAGGGACTAGCGGCTTCCTACGAGCAGTACTTC.

There are a few counts of this clone. The chain carries TRBV2 and TRBJ1-5; D is ambiguous. There are 14 residues in the CDR3. CDR1 is SNHLY and CDR2 is FYNNEI in the germline V gene. Trimming cost V 5 bases and J 3 bases, with 11 bases left between them. The CDR3: CASSTGESNQPQHF. The CDR3, as DNA: TGTGCCAGCAGTACTGGGGAGTCCAATCAGCCCCAGCATTTT.

The V and J genes are TRBV10-1 and TRBJ2-7, with D perhaps matching TRBD1 (6 bases). Germline V lookup: CDR1 WNHNN, CDR2 SYGVQD (reference sequence). V dropped 3 bases and J dropped 2 bases, with 11 bases sitting between them. The CDR3 has 14 amino acids. CDR3 bases: TGCGCCAGCAGTGAAATGACAGGAACCTACGAGCAGTACTTC. Translated, it gives CASSEMTGTYEQYF.

The chain is built from TRBV19 and TRBJ1-5, with 10 bases fitting TRBD1. V gave up 0 bases and J gave up 6 bases; unmatched junction bases: 5. Germline V gene lookup returns CDR1 LNHDA and CDR2 SQIVND (reference sequence). This CDR3 spans 16 amino acids. CDR3: CASSIDGQGGPQPQHF. CDR3 coding DNA: TGTGCCAGTAGTATAGACGGACAGGGGGGACCTCAGCCCCAGCATTTT.